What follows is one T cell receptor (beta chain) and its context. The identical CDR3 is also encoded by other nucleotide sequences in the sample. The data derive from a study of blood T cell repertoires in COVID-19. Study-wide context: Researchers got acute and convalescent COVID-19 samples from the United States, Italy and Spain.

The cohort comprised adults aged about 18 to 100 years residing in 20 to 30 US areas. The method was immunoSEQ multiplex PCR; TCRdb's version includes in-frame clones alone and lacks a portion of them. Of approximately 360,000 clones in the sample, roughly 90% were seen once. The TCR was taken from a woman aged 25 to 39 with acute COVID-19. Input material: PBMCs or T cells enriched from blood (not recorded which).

The CDR3 here is CAWSVRGNTEAFF. The DNA of the CDR3 is TGTGCCTGGAGTGTCAGGGGGAACACTGAAGCTTTCTTT. The V and J genes are TRBV30 and TRBJ1-1, with D perhaps TRBD1 (6 bases). V lost 0 bases to trimming and J lost 1 base, with 6 bases between them. Germline CDR1 GTSNPN, CDR2 SVGIG (reference sequence). The length of the CDR3 is 13 residues.